These T cell receptor beta chains were read from a single sample in a study of blood T cell repertoires in COVID-19. Profiled with immunoSEQ multiplex PCR; TCRdb holds only in-frame clones, not every one. The sample yields around 300,000 clones, about 90% seen once. Sequenced sample: PBMCs or T cells enriched from blood (not recorded which). The receptors shown here come from a woman aged 25 to 39 who had recovered from COVID-19. CDR3s include the opening cysteine and the closing phenylalanine or tryptophan. D genes are given only for firm matches. Clone size is shown for a subset of rows, as once, few, many or a class of expanded clone.

j_call clone_size d_call v_call cdr3_nt cdr3_aa
TRBJ1-2 NA TRBD1 TRBV4-1 TGCGCCAGCAGCCAAGCGGAATCAGGGGGCGGCTATGGCTACACCTTC CASSQAESGGGYGYTF
TRBJ2-1 once NA TRBV9 TGTGCCAGCAGCAAGGGAGAGATATACAATGAGCAGTTCTTC CASSKGEIYNEQFF
TRBJ1-1 NA NA TRBV5-4 TGTGCCAGCAGCTTCCCAGAAAACACTGAAGCTTTCTTT CASSFPENTEAFF
TRBJ1-2 NA TRBD1 TRBV11-2 TGTGCCAGCACCCCAGGACAGGGGGCTTTGGGCTACACCTTC CASTPGQGALGYTF
TRBJ1-2 NA NA TRBV6-1 TGTGCCAGCAGTGAACGGTCCTATGGCTACACCTTC CASSERSYGYTF
TRBJ2-7 NA NA TRBV20-1 TGCAGTGCTAGTGGGGGACTCACCGTTGGGCTCGGATCTTACGAGCAGTACTTC CSASGGLTVGLGSYEQYF
TRBJ1-3 NA NA TRBV7-2 TGTGCCAGCAGCTTAAGCGGAAATCCCGGCAACACCATATATTTT CASSLSGNPGNTIYF
TRBJ1-4 NA NA TRBV9 TGTGCCAGCAGCGAAGCAGCGGGGGCGGCTAATGAAAAACTGTTTTTT CASSEAAGAANEKLFF
TRBJ1-2 NA TRBD1 TRBV6-1 TGTGCCAGCAGTGAGGACAGGGGCGATTTTTATGGCTACACCTTC CASSEDRGDFYGYTF
TRBJ1-2 once TRBD1 TRBV18 TGTGCCAGCTCACCGGCCGGGACAGGGGCGACTGGCTACACCTTC CASSPAGTGATGYTF
TRBJ1-5 NA TRBD1 TRBV7-9 TGTGCCAGCAGCCGTCCCGACAGGGGCAATCAGCCCCAGCATTTT CASSRPDRGNQPQHF
TRBJ2-7 NA NA TRBV5-3 TGTGCCAGAAGCCTAGGGGGCTCCTACGAGCAGTACTTC CARSLGGSYEQYF
TRBJ2-7 NA TRBD2 TRBV11-2 TGTGCCAGCAGCCCCCCTCGGACTAGCGTTTACGAGCAGTACTTC CASSPPRTSVYEQYF
TRBJ1-2 once NA TRBV2 TGTGCCAGCAGTGGACGGACTTGGGTCGGCTACACCTTC CASSGRTWVGYTF
TRBJ1-5 NA NA TRBV3-1/TRBV3-2 TGTGCCAGCAGCCAAGAATCCAGGGGCGGTGGCAATCAGCCCCAGCATTTT CASSQESRGGGNQPQHF
TRBJ2-5 NA NA TRBV2 TGTGCCAGCAGTGAGTTTAGGACATACCGGGAGACCCAGTACTTC CASSEFRTYRETQYF
TRBJ1-1 NA NA TRBV25-1 TGTGCCAGCAGGAAAGCCGGGGGTGGGACTGAAGCTTTCTTT CASRKAGGGTEAFF
TRBJ1-4 NA TRBD1 TRBV5-8 TGTGCCAGCAGCTTGGGGACAGGGGTAAATGAAAAACTGTTTTTT CASSLGTGVNEKLFF
TRBJ1-1 NA NA TRBV5-1 TGCGCCAGCACCCCTGGTGGGGGGGAAGACACTGAAGCTTTCTTT CASTPGGGEDTEAFF
TRBJ2-6 NA NA TRBV5-1 TGCGCCAGCAGCTGGCCCCCGGCCGGGGAAGGATCTGGGGCCAACGTCCTGACTTTC CASSWPPAGEGSGANVLTF
TRBJ1-1 NA TRBD1 TRBV5-4 TGTGCCAGCAGCCCTCGACAGGGGGCAGGGACTGAAGCTTTCTTT CASSPRQGAGTEAFF
TRBJ2-7 NA NA TRBV5-1 TGCGCCAGCAGCTTCTCGCGGCAGGGTGGCGAGCAGTACTTC CASSFSRQGGEQYF
TRBJ1-1 NA NA TRBV7-9 TGTGCCAGCAGCCCCCAGAAGCTAGCAGGAATGAACACTGAAGCTTTCTTT CASSPQKLAGMNTEAFF
TRBJ2-5 NA NA TRBV19 TGTGCCAGTAAACGTGGGACACATCGAGGGGAGACCCAGTACTTC CASKRGTHRGETQYF
TRBJ2-3 NA NA TRBV9 TGTGCCAGCAGCGTAGCCAGCGCCGCCTCCACAGATACGCAGTATTTT CASSVASAASTDTQYF
TRBJ2-7 NA TRBD1 TRBV4-1 TGCGCCAGCAGCCAAGATTTCAGGAGGACAGGGAACCACGAGCAGTACTTC CASSQDFRRTGNHEQYF
TRBJ2-2 few NA TRBV5-1 TGCGCCAGCAGCTTGGGTCTGAACACCGGGGAGCTGTTTTTT CASSLGLNTGELFF
TRBJ2-4 NA TRBD1 TRBV7-9 TGTGCCAGCAGCTTGGACAGGGTGACGAGTCAAAACATTCAGTACTTC CASSLDRVTSQNIQYF
TRBJ1-1 NA NA TRBV7-2 TGTGCCAGCAGCCCGGACAGAGCAGTGAACACTGAAGCTTTCTTT CASSPDRAVNTEAFF
TRBJ2-3 NA NA TRBV2 TGTGCCAGCAGTAGGGACACCCCTACAGATACGCAGTATTTT CASSRDTPTDTQYF
TRBJ2-6 NA NA TRBV7-9 TGTGCCAGCAGCCGCACATCCTCTGGGGCCAACGTCCTGACTTTC CASSRTSSGANVLTF
TRBJ1-5 NA TRBD1 TRBV5-6 TGTGCCAGCAGCTTGCATCAGGGGGACCAGCCCCAGCATTTT CASSLHQGDQPQHF
TRBJ2-1 NA TRBD2 TRBV6-5 TGTGCCAGCAGTTTAGGACTAGCGGAGCACTACAATGAGCAGTTCTTC CASSLGLAEHYNEQFF
TRBJ1-2 NA NA TRBV7-3 TGTGCCAGCAGCGAGGGACACAGATCAGGCTATGGCTACACCTTC CASSEGHRSGYGYTF
TRBJ2-2 NA NA TRBV19 TGTGCCAGTAGTATAGTAGAGGCCAACACCGGGGAGCTGTTTTTT CASSIVEANTGELFF
TRBJ1-2 NA NA TRBV25-1 TGTGCCAGCAGTGACGACAGTCGTCGGCTCACCTTC CASSDDSRRLTF
TRBJ2-7 NA TRBD2 TRBV19 TGTGCCAGTAGCCAGAGCGGGGCCATATCCTACGAGCAGTACTTC CASSQSGAISYEQYF
TRBJ2-7 NA NA TRBV12-1 TGTGCCAACAGCCTCGGACAGGGAATCTACGAGCAGTACTTC CANSLGQGIYEQYF
TRBJ2-7 NA NA TRBV3-1/TRBV3-2 TGTGCCAGCAGCCCACTTACCCAGGGGCCCCACGAGCAGTACTTC CASSPLTQGPHEQYF
TRBJ2-3 NA NA TRBV7-9 TGTGCCAGCAGCTTAGGGACTAGCACAGATACGCAGTATTTT CASSLGTSTDTQYF
TRBJ2-1 many TRBD2 TRBV15 TGTGCCACCGATCCCGGACTAGCGGGGGACCTGAGCTCCTACAATGAGCAGTTCTTC CATDPGLAGDLSSYNEQFF
TRBJ2-1 NA NA TRBV5-1 TGCGCCAGCAGCGCGTGGGGAGACAATGAGCAGTTCTTC CASSAWGDNEQFF
TRBJ1-1 NA NA TRBV18 TGTGCCAGCTCACCACCGGCAGGTAAGACTGAAGCTTTCTTT CASSPPAGKTEAFF
TRBJ1-4 NA TRBD1 TRBV11-2 TGTGCCAGCAGCTTAGGAGGGACAGGGGGCTTAGAAAATGAAAAACTGTTTTTT CASSLGGTGGLENEKLFF
TRBJ2-2 once NA TRBV7-2 TGTGCCAGCAGCTTCTCGGCTAGCCTCGTTGCCGGGGAGCTGTTTTTT CASSFSASLVAGELFF
TRBJ1-1 few NA TRBV6-1 TGTGCCAGCAGTGACCTCGGGACTACAGAAGCTTTCTTT CASSDLGTTEAFF
TRBJ2-1 NA TRBD1 TRBV7-9 TGTGCCAGCAGCTTAGGACCCTCCAGGGGGCGCAGGTCCTACAATGAGCAGTTCTTC CASSLGPSRGRRSYNEQFF
TRBJ2-5 NA TRBD1 TRBV5-1 TGCGCCAGCAGCTTCGCCGGGACAGGGGAAGAGACCCAGTACTTC CASSFAGTGEETQYF
TRBJ2-5 NA TRBD2 TRBV7-2 TGTGCCAGCAGCTTTCATAGCGGGGGGGCCGGGCAAGAGACCCAGTACTTC CASSFHSGGAGQETQYF